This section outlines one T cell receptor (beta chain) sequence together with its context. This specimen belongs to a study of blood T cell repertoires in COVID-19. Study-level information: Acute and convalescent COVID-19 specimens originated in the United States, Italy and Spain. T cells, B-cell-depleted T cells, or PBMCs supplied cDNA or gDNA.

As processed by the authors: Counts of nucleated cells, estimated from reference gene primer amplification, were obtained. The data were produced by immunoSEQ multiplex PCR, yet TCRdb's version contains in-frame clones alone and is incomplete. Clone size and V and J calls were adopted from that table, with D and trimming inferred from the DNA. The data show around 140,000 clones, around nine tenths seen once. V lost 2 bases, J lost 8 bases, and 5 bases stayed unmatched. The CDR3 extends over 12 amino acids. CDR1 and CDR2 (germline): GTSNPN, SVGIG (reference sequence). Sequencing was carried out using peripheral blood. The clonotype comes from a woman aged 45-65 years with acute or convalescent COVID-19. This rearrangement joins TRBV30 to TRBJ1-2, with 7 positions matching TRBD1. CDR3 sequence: CAWSPDRVGYTF. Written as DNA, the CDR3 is TGTGCCTGGAGTCCAGACAGGGTCGGCTACACCTTC.